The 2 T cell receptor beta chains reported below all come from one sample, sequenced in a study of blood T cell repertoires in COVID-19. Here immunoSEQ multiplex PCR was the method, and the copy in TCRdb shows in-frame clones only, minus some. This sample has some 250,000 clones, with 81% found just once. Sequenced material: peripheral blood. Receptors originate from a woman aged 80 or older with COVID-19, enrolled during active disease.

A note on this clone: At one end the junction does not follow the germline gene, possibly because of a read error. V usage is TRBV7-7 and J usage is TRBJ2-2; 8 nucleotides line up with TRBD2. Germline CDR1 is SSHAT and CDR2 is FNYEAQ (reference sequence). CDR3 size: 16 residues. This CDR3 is CASSLVPGGPAGELFF. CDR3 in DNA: TGTGCTAGCAGCTTAGTTCCGGGGGGGCCTGCCGGGGAGCTGTTTTTT.

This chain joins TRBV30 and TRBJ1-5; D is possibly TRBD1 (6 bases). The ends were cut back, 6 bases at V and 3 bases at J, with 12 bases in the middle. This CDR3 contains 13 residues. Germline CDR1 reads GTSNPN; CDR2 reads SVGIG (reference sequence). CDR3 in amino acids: CACNGQFNQPQHF. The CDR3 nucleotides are TGTGCCTGTAATGGACAGTTCAATCAGCCCCAGCATTTT.